These 19 T cell receptor beta chains were all obtained from the same sample, sequenced in a study of neurological immune-mediated disorders. TCRdb redid the calling of the 5' RACE reads with MiXCR, one entry per CDR3 protein. The profile shows about 74,000 distinct CDR3 sequences, around 5.2% of them singletons. The sample was PBMCs. These receptors all stem from a young man with multiple sclerosis.

Ten or more counts support this clonotype. The genes are TRBV6-5 and TRBJ2-1; 7 nucleotides agree with TRBD1. This CDR3 has 15 amino acids. The germline gives CDR1 MNHEY, CDR2 SVGAGI. Trimming took 1 base from V and 3 from J; bases not matched to a gene: 3. CDR3 region: CASSYYRDSYNEQFF. CDR3 bases: TGTGCCAGCAGTTACTATCGGGACAGCTACAATGAGCAGTTCTTC.

Ten or more counts support this clonotype. The chain links TRBV6-5 to TRBJ2-5; no definite D call. The CDR3 spans 14 residues. V gave up 0 bases and J gave up 5 bases, with 10 bases separating them. Germline CDR1 and CDR2: MNHEY and SVGAGI. The CDR3 coding sequence is TGTGCCAGCAGTTACTCAGTTTTGTCGGAGACCCAGTACTTC. This encodes CASSYSVLSETQYF.

This clonotype was counted between two and nine times. This clone may be a read error of a much larger clone one base away. The chain recombines TRBV10-3 with TRBJ1-1; the D is unclear. Germline V gene lookup returns CDR1 ENHRY and CDR2 SYGVKD. The CDR3 extends over 11 amino acids. The ends were cut back, 8 bases at V and 6 bases at J, with 10 bases in the middle. CDR3 loop: CAIGKVAEAFF. CDR3 nucleotide sequence: TGTGCCATCGGAAAGGTGGCTGAAGCTTTCTTT.

This clonotype was recorded many times. The chain combines TRBV15 with TRBJ1-2; 12 nucleotides line up with TRBD1. The junction had 1 base not matched to a gene; V was cut back by 0 bases and J by 5 bases. The V gene's germline CDR1 is LNHNV and CDR2 YYDKDF (reference sequence). This CDR3 contains 15 residues. The CDR3 spells CATSREGQGAYGYTF. The CDR3, as DNA: TGTGCCACCAGCAGAGAGGGACAGGGGGCATATGGCTACACCTTC.

Many counts were recorded for this clonotype. The chain joins TRBV5-1 to TRBJ2-5; the D call may be TRBD1 or TRBD2 (6 bases each). V gave up 5 bases and J gave up 4 bases, with 21 bases separating them. In germline, CDR1 is SGHRS, CDR2 YFSETQ. This CDR3 region has 16 residues. Here the CDR3 DNA reads TGCGCCAGCAGTCTGGAGGGACACCCCTCGGGAGAGACCCAGTACTTC. This codes for CASSLEGHPSGETQYF.

The chain employs TRBV3-1 and TRBJ2-5, with D possibly matching TRBD2 (5 bases). Germline CDR1 is LGHDT and CDR2 is YNNKEL (reference sequence). This CDR3 has 12 amino acids. Trimming shortened V by 11 bases and J by 3 bases, and 13 bases separated the two germline ends. This chain's CDR3 is CAFGGNKETQYF. Written as DNA, the CDR3 is TGTGCCTTCGGAGGAAATAAAGAGACCCAGTACTTC.

This clonotype was counted at least ten times. DNA for the CDR3: TGCGCCAGCAGCATCGATGCAGTTGGCTACACCTTC. The encoded protein is CASSIDAVGYTF. The chain joins TRBV5-1 to TRBJ1-2; D unclear. The V end lost 4 bases, the J end lost 7 bases, and 11 bases lay between the germline ends. Germline V gene data show CDR1 as SGHRS and CDR2 as YFSETQ. The CDR3 is made up of 12 amino acids.

This clonotype has ten or more counts. V and J are TRBV5-1 and TRBJ2-1; D unclear. The germline V and J ends were trimmed by 1 base and 5 bases, with 16 bases remaining between them. CDR1 is SGHRS, CDR2 YFSETQ, per germline. The CDR3 consists of 16 residues. DNA for the CDR3: TGCGCCAGCAGCTTGTCGTCACAAGGGTCCCACAATGAGCAGTTCTTC. As protein: CASSLSSQGSHNEQFF.

The CDR3 here is CASSEDGVLSYEQYF. The CDR3 DNA reads TGTGCCAGCAGTGAAGACGGCGTGCTCTCCTACGAGCAGTACTTC. V usage is TRBV6-1 and J usage is TRBJ2-7, with D unresolved. The CDR3 runs 15 residues. Trimming removed 1 base at V and 0 bases at J, with 10 bases between. Germline CDR1 and CDR2: MNHNS and SASEGT.

The table lists this clonotype with many counts. The chain employs TRBV20-1 and TRBJ2-7, with a tentative D call TRBD2 (5 bases). CDR3 length: 14 amino acids. Germline V CDR1 and CDR2: DFQATT, SNEGSKA (reference sequence). Trimming took off 1 base at V and 3 bases at J, with 13 bases between the two ends. CDR3 loop: CSARGRGGFYEQYF. In nucleotides, the CDR3 is TGCAGTGCTAGAGGTCGGGGTGGATTCTACGAGCAGTACTTC.

This clonotype was seen a handful of times. Its ends do not fully match the called genes, so a read error is possible. This rearrangement joins TRBV20-1 to TRBJ1-5; D may be TRBD1 (5 bases). Per germline, CDR1 DFQATT and CDR2 SNEGSKA (reference sequence). This CDR3 is 16 amino acids long. CDR3 protein: CSARALKQGVGQPQNF. The CDR3 DNA is TGCAGTGCTAGAGCCCTAAAGCAGGGAGTAGGTCAGCCCCAGAATTTT.

This clonotype was recorded at least ten times. The rearrangement uses TRBV7-2 and TRBJ1-3; no reliable D call. The V end lost 0 bases, the J end lost 4 bases, and 4 bases lay between the germline ends. Germline lookup yields CDR1 SGHTA and CDR2 FQGNSA. The CDR3 is made up of 13 amino acids. CDR3 in amino acids: CASSLAAGNTIYF. DNA of the CDR3: TGTGCCAGCAGCTTAGCGGCAGGAAACACCATATATTTT.

This clonotype was counted many times. The CDR3 region is CAISSGQGLTNTGELFF. The CDR3 coding sequence is TGTGCCATCAGCTCGGGACAGGGGTTAACGAACACCGGGGAGCTGTTTTTT. This sequence joins TRBV10-3 and TRBJ2-2; 10 bases fit TRBD1. Trimming at V came to 6 bases and at J to 0 bases, leaving 7 bases not matched to a gene. Germline V gives CDR1 ENHRY, CDR2 SYGVKD. The CDR3 consists of 17 residues.

This clonotype has a count of ten or more. The chain uses TRBV18 and TRBJ2-4, with TRBD1 matching 9 bases. The trim removed 3 bases at V and 7 bases at J, leaving 4 bases unmatched. Germline V CDR1 and CDR2: KGHSH, LQKENI. This CDR3 region has 14 residues. The CDR3 region has the DNA TGTGCCAGCTCACCCCGGACAGGGGAGAACATTCAGTACTTC. Its translation: CASSPRTGENIQYF.

This clonotype turned up a few times. V is TRBV4-2 and J is TRBJ2-2, with 11 bases lining up with TRBD2. There are 14 residues in the CDR3. Germline V gene data show CDR1 as LGHNA and CDR2 as YNFKEQ. V shed 4 bases and J 7 bases; nucleotides not matched to a gene: 2. The CDR3 sequence: CASSLAGGVGELFF. For the CDR3, the DNA is TGTGCCAGCAGCCTAGCGGGGGGGGTCGGGGAGCTGTTTTTT.

There are many counts of this clonotype. The V call is TRBV7-3, the J call TRBJ2-3; 7 nucleotides match TRBD2. Trimming removed 1 base from V and 0 bases from J; junction bases left unmatched: 10. This CDR3 is 18 amino acids long. Germline V gene data show CDR1 as SGHTA and CDR2 as FQGTGA. CDR3 region: CASSLIGWASGSTDTQYF. The CDR3 nucleotides are TGTGCCAGCAGCTTAATCGGCTGGGCTAGCGGTAGCACAGATACGCAGTATTTT.

The sample holds many counts of this clonotype. This chain links TRBV20-1 with TRBJ1-2; weak D call: TRBD1 (5 bases). CDR3 length: 13 residues. V was clipped by 5 bases and J by 8 bases, with 18 bases between them. Germline V CDR1 and CDR2: DFQATT, SNEGSKA (reference sequence). This chain's CDR3 is CSAPDSRSAGYTF. The CDR3 bases are TGCAGTGCTCCCGACAGCCGGTCGGCGGGCTACACCTTC.

This clonotype was seen only a few times. The V and J genes are TRBV18 and TRBJ2-7; TRBD1 agrees at 7 bases. CDR3 length equals 16 residues. Germline values: CDR1 KGHSH, CDR2 LQKENI. J gave up 2 bases and V 3 bases, and 10 bases lay outside the gene matches. The CDR3 loop is CASSPQGGSRTYEQYF. The CDR3 nucleotides are TGTGCCAGCTCACCTCAAGGGGGCTCGCGCACCTACGAGCAGTACTTC.

The sample holds many counts of this clonotype. The rearrangement links TRBV3-1 to TRBJ1-1, with D unresolved. Germline CDR1 is LGHDT and CDR2 is YNNKEL (reference sequence). This CDR3 spans 17 amino acids. Deletions cut 0 bases from V and 0 bases from J, with 14 bases between. DNA for the CDR3: TGTGCCAGCAGCCAAGATCGGGAAGGCGGAATGAACACTGAAGCTTTCTTT. Its translation is CASSQDREGGMNTEAFF.